This TCR beta chain was captured in a study of T-cell memory formation after mild COVID-19. On the study more broadly: The TCR clusters were mostly specific to one donor.

V was cut by 4 bases and J by 5 bases, with 14 bases left in between. The CDR3 is 14 amino acids. TCRdb re-derived calls from the 5' RACE reads in MiXCR, one entry per CDR3 protein. The sample has 350,000 to 500,000 distinct CDR3 sequences; roughly 18% are singletons. Input material: PBMCs or a T cell subset sorted from them (not recorded which). The rearrangement joins TRBV12-3 or TRBV12-4 to TRBJ2-5, with D possibly being TRBD2 (5 bases). The origin of this receptor is a man aged 18 to 35 who had mild COVID-19 (a few samples of this study predate the infection). Cell type and time point are not known. In nucleotides, the CDR3 is TGTGCCAGCAGTTGGTTCGGGGTTGGCGAGACCCAGTACTTC. It is translated as CASSWFGVGETQYF.